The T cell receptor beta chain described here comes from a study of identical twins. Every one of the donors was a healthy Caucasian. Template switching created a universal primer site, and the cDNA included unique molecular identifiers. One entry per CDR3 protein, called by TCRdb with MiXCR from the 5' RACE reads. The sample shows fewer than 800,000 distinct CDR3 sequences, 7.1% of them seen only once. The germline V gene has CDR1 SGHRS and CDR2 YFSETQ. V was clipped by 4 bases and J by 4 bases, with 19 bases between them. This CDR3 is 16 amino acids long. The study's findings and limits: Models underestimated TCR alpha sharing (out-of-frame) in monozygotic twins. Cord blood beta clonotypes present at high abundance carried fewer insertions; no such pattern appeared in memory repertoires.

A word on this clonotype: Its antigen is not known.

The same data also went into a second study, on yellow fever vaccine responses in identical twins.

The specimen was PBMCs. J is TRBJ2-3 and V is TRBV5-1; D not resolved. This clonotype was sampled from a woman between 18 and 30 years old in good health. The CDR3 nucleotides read TGCGCCAGCAGCCCAACCATGAAGAGAGGCCCAGATACGCAGTATTTT. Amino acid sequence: CASSPTMKRGPDTQYF.